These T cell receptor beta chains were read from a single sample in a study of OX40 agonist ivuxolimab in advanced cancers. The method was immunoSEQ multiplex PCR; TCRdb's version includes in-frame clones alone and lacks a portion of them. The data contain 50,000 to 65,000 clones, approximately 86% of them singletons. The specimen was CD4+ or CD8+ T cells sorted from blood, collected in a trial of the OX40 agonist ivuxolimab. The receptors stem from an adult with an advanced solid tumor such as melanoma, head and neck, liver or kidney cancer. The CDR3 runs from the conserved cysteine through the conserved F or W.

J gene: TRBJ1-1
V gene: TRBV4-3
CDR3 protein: CASSQGPQMNTEAFF

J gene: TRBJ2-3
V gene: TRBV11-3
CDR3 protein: CASSLSGLAGSTDTQYF

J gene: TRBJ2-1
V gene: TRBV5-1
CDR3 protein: CASSLAFTDNEQFF

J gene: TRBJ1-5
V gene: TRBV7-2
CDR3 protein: CASSLEGAGQPQHF

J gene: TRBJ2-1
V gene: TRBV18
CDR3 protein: CASSPTSGIYNEQFF

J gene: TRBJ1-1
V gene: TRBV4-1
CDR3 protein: CASSQQAPVWGAEAFF

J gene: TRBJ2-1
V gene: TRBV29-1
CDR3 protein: CSVLAGGLNEQFF

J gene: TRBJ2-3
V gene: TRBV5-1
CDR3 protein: CASSIGTSGTDTQYF

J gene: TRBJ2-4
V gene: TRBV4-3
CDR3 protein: CASSHLGTGKDWKNIQYF

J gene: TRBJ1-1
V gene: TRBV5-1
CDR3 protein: CASSGGTGNTEAFF

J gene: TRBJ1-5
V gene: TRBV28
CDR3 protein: CASSFSPGYHQPQHF

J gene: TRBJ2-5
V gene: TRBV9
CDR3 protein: CASSAGTLVGETQYF

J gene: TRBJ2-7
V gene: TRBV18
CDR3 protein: CASSPQTGYYEQYF

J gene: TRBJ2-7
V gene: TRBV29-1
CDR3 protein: CSARPGHCIEQYF

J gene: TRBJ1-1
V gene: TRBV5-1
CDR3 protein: CASRRDTSNTEAFF

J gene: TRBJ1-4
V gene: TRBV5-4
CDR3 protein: CASSFRQGGNEKLFF

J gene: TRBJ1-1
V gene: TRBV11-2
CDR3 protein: CASSSPGFTEAFF

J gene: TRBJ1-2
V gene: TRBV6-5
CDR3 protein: CASSYSTSGGYGYTF

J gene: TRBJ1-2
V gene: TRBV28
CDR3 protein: CASSQGVGRSGYTF

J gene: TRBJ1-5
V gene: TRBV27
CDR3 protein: CASSLSKAAVSNQPQHF

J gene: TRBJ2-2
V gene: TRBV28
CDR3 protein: CASTGQGNTGELFF

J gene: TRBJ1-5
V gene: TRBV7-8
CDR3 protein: CASSGKGVGDIQPQHF

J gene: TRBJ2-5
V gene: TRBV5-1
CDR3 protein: CASSFAKQEETQYF

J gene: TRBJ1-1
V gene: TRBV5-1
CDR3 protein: CASAIQGATEAFF

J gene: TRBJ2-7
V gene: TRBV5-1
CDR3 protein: CASSLVGGEQYF

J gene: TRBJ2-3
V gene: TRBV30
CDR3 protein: CAWSVPDYSPKYF

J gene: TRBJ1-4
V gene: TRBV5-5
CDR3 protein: CASSPMDSLGEKLFF

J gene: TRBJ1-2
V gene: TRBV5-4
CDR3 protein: CASRWSTVAGGYTF

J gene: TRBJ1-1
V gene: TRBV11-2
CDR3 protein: CASSLVIRGGVAFF

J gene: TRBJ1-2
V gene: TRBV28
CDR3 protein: CASSSDPGGAGGYTF

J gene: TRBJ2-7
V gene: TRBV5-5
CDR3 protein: CASSLSPGGPYEQYF

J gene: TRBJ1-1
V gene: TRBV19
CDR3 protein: CASRRGDEAFF

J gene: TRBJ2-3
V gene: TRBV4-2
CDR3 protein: CASSLRSGQGTDTQYF

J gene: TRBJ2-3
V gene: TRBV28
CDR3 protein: CASSQLTSTDTQYF

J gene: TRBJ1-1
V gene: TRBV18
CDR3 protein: CASSPFTGDTEAFF

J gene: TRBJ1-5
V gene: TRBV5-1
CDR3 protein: CASSLVGPQPGQGPNSNQPQHF

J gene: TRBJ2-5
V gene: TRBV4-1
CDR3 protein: CASAGGFQETQYF

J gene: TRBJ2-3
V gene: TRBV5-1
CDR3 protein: CASSLEGIAGGPDTQYF

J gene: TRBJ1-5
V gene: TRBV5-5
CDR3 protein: CASSSGTLGNQPQHF

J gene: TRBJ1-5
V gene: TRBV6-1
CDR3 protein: CASSERGAQPQHF

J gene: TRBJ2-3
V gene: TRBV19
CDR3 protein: CASSTRTARKTDTQYF

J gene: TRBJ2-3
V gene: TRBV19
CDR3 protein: CASSIEVLGADTQYF

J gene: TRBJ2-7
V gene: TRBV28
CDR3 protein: CASSSASGGRNEQYF

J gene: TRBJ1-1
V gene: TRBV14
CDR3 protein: CASSQDLGRVNTEAFF